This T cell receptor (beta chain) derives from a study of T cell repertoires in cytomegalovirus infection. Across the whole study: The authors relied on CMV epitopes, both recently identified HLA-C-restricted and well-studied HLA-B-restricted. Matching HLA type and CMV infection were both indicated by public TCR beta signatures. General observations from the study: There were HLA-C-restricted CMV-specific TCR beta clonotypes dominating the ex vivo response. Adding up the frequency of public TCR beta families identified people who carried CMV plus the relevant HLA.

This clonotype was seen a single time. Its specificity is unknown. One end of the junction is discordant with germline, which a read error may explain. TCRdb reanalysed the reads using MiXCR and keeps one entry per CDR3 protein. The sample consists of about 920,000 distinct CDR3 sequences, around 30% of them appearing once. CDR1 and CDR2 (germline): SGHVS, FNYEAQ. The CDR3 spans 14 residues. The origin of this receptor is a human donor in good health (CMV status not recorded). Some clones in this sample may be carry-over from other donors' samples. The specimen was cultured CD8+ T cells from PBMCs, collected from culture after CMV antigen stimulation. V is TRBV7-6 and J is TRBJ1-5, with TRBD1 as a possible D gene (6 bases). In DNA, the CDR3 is TGTGCCAACAGCTTAAGAGGGGGGAATCAGCCCCAGCATTTT. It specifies CANSLRGGNQPQHF.